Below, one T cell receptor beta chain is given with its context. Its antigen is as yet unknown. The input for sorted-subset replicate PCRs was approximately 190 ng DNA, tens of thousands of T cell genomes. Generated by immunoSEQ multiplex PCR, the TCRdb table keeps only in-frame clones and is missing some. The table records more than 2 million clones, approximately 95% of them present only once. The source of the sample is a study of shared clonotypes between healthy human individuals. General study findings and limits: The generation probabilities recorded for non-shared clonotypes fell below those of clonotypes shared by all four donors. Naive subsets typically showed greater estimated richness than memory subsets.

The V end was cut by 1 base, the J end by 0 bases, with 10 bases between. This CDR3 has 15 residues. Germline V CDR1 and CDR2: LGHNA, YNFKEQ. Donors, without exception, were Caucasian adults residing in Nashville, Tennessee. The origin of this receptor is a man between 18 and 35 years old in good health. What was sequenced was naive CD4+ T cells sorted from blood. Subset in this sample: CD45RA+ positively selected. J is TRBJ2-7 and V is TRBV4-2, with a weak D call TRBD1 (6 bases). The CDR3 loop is CASSQGTGSSYEQYF. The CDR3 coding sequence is TGTGCCAGCAGCCAAGGTACAGGGAGCTCCTACGAGCAGTACTTC.